This T cell receptor beta chain was obtained from a study of blood T cell repertoires in COVID-19. Study-level information: The samples span acute and convalescent COVID-19 from the United States, Italy and Spain.

This CDR3 contains 14 residues. Germline V gives CDR1 MNHEY, CDR2 SMNVEV (reference sequence). V lost 0 bases and J lost 8; bases outside the gene matches: 6. Assay: immunoSEQ multiplex PCR; the TCRdb copy retains only in-frame clones and omits some. The profile covers more than 200,000 clones, with around four fifths appearing a single time and 8.5% to 10% taken by the ten largest. The TCR was taken from a man in his forties or fifties with active or convalescent COVID-19. The rearrangement uses TRBV27 and TRBJ1-2; TRBD1 matches at 7 bases. The sequenced sample was peripheral blood. CDR3 in DNA: TGTGCCAGCAGTTTATCCGGACAGGCCCGGGGCTACACCTTC. Protein product: CASSLSGQARGYTF.